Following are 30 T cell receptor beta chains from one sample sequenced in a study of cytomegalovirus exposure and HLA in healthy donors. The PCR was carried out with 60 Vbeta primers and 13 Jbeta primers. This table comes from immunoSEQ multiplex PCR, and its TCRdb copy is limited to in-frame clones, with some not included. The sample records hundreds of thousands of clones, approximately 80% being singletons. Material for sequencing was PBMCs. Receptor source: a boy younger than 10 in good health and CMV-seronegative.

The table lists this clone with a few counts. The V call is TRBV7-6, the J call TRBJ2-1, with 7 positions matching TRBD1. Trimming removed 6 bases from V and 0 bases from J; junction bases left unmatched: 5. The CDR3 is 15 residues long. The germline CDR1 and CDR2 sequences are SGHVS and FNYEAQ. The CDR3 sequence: CASRRGPSSYNEQFF. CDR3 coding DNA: TGTGCCAGCAGAAGGGGGCCAAGCTCCTACAATGAGCAGTTCTTC.

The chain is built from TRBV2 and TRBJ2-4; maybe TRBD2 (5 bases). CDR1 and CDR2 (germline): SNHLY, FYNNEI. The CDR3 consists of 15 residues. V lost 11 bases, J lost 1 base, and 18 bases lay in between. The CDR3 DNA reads TGTGCCTGCCGGGGAGAAGACGGGGCCAAAAACATTCAGTACTTC. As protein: CACRGEDGAKNIQYF.

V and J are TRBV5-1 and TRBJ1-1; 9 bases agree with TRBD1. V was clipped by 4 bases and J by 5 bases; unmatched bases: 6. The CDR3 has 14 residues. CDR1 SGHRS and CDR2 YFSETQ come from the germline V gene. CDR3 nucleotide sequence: TGCGCCAGCAGCACGACAGGGGGGGGAACTGAAGCTTTCTTT. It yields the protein CASSTTGGGTEAFF.

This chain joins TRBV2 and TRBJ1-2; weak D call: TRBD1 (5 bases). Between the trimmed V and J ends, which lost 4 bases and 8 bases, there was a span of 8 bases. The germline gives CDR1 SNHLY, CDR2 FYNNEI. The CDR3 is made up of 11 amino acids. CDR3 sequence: CASSGGAGYTF. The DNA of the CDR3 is TGTGCCAGCAGTGGCGGGGCGGGCTACACCTTC.

DNA for the CDR3: TGTGCCAGCAGGCGGGGGGGAGAAAAAAAAGAGACCCAGTACTTC. Translating gives CASRRGGEKKETQYF. V gene TRBV6-6 combines with J gene TRBJ2-5, with 9 positions matching TRBD2. Per germline, CDR1 MNHNY and CDR2 SVGAGI (reference sequence). The CDR3 has 15 residues. With 6 bases clipped from V and 3 bases from J, the junction kept 8 bases outside the gene matches.

CDR3 residues: CAISVDRGGNEQFF. In nucleotides, the CDR3 is TGTGCCATCAGTGTCGACAGGGGAGGCAATGAGCAGTTCTTC. The J gene is TRBJ2-1, the V gene TRBV10-3, with 8 positions matching TRBD1. This CDR3 is 14 amino acids long. Germline-derived CDR1 and CDR2 are ENHRY and SYGVKD. V shed 4 bases and J 6 bases; nucleotides not matched to a gene: 5.

The CDR3 loop reads CASSLRGFEAFF. The DNA for the CDR3 is TGTGCCAGTAGCCTGAGAGGATTTGAAGCTTTCTTT. V usage is TRBV19 and J usage is TRBJ1-1; D is uncertain. V was cut by 6 bases and J by 7 bases, with 12 bases left in between. This CDR3 contains 12 residues. Germline CDR1 LNHDA, CDR2 SQIVND (reference sequence).

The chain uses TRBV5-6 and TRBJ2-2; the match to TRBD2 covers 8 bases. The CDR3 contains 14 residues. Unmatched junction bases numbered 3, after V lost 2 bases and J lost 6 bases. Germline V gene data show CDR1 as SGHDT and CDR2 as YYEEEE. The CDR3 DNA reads TGTGCCAGCAGCTTCGGGAGGGGCCCCGGGGAGCTGTTTTTT. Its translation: CASSFGRGPGELFF.

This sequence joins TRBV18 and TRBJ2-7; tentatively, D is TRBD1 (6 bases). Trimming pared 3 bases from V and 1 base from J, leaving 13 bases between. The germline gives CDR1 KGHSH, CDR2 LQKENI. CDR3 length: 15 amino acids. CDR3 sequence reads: CASSPSSGASYEQYF. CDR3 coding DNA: TGTGCCAGCTCACCCAGCTCAGGGGCTTCCTACGAGCAGTACTTC.

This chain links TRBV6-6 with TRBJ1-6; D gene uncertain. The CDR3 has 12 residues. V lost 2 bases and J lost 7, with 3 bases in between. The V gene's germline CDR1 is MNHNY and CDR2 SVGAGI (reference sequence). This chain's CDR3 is CASSYGNSPLHF. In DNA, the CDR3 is TGTGCCAGCAGTTACGGCAATTCACCCCTCCACTTT.

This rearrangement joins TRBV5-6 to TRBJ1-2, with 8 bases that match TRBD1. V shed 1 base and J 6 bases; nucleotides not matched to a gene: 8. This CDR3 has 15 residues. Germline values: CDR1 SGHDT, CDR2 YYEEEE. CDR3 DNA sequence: TGTGCCAGCAGCTTGTTTCGACAGGGGTCTGATGGCTACACCTTC. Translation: CASSLFRQGSDGYTF.

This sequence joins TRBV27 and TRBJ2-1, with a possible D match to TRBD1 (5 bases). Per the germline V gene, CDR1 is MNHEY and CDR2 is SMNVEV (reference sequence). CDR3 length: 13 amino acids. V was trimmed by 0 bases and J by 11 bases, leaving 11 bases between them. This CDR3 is CASSLSGPAKQFF. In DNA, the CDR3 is TGTGCCAGCAGTTTATCGGGGCCGGCTAAGCAGTTCTTC.

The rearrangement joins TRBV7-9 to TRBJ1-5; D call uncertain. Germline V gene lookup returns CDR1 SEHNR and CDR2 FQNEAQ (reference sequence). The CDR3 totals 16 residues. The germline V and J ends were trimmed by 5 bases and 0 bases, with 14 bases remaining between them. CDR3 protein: CASSPRGGSSNQPQHF. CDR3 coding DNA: TGTGCCAGCAGCCCCCGTGGAGGGAGTAGCAATCAGCCCCAGCATTTT.

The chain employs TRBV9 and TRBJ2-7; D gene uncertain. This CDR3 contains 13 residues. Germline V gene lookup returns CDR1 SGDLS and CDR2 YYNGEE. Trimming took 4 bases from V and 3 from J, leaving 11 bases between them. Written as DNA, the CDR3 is TGTGCCAGCAGCCCGACACTCAGCTACGAGCAGTACTTC. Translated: CASSPTLSYEQYF.

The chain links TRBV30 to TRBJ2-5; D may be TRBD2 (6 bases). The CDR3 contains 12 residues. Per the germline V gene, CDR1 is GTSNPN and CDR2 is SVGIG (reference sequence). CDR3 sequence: CAYRRGLGEQYF. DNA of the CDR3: TGTGCTTACCGGAGGGGATTGGGGGAGCAGTACTTC.

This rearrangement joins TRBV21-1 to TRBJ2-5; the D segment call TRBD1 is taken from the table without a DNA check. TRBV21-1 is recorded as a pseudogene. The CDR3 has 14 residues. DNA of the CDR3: TGTGCCAGCAGCAAAGGGACAGGGGGAAAGACCCAGTACTTC. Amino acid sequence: CASSKGTGGKTQYF.

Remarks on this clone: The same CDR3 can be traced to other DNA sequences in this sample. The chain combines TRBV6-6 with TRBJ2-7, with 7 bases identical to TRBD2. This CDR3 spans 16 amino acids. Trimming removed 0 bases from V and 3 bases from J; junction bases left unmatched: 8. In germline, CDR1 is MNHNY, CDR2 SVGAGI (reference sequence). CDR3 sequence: CASSYSPGGRGYEQYF. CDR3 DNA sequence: TGTGCCAGCAGTTACTCCCCTGGCGGGAGAGGCTACGAGCAGTACTTC.

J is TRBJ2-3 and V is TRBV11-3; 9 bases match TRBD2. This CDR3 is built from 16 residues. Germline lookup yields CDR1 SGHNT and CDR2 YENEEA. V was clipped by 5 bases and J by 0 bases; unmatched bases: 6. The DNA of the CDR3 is TGTGCCAGCAGCGCGGGGGGGGGCCCTAGCACAGATACGCAGTATTTT. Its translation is CASSAGGGPSTDTQYF. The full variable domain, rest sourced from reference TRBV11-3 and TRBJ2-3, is EAGVVQSPRYKIIEKKQPVAFWCNPISGHNTLYWYLQNLGQGPELLIRYENEEAVDDSQLPKDRFSAERLKGVDSTLKIQPAELGDSAVYLCASSAGGGPSTDTQYFGPGTRLTVL.

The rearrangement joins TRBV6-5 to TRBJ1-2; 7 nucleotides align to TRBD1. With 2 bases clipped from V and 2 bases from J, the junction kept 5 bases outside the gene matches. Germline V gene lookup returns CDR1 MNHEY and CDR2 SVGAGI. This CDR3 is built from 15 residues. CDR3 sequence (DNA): TGTGCCAGCAGTTACGCCGGGACAGCAAACTATGGCTACACCTTC. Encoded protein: CASSYAGTANYGYTF.

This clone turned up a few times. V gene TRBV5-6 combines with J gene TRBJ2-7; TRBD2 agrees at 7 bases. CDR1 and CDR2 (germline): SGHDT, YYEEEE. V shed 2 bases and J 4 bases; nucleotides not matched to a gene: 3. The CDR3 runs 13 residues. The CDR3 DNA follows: TGTGCCAGCAGCTTTGGGCGGGGGTACGAGCAGTACTTC. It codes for CASSFGRGYEQYF.

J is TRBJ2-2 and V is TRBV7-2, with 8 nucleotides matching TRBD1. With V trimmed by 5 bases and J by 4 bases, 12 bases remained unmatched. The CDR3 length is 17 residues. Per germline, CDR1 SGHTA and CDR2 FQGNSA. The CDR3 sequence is CASSPAHRTGLTGELFF. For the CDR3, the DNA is TGTGCCAGCAGCCCGGCTCATCGGACAGGGCTCACCGGGGAGCTGTTTTTT.

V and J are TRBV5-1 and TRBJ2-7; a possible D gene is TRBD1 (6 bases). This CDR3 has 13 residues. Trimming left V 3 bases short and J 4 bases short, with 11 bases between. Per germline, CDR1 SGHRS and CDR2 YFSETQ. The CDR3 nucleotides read TGCGCCAGCAGCTCAGGGGAAAGGTACGAGCAGTACTTC. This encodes CASSSGERYEQYF.

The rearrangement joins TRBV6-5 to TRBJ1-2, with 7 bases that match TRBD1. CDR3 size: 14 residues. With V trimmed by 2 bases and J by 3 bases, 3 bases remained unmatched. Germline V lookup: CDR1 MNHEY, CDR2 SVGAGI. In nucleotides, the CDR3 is TGTGCCAGCAGTTACACCGACAGGGACTATGGCTACACCTTC. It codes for CASSYTDRDYGYTF.

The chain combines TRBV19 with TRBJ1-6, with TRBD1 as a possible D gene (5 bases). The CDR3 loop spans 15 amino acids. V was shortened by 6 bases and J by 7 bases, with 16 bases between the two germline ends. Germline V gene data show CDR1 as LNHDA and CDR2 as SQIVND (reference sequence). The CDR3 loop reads CASSPTGGRNSPLHF. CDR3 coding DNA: TGTGCCAGTAGCCCAACCGGGGGAAGGAATTCACCCCTCCACTTT.

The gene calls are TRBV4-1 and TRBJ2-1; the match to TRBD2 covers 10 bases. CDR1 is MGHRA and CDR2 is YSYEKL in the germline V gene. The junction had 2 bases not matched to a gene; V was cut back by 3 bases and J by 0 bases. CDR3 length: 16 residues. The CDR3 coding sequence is TGCGCCAGCAGCCAGGAGCGGGGGGGCTCCTACAATGAGCAGTTCTTC. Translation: CASSQERGGSYNEQFF.

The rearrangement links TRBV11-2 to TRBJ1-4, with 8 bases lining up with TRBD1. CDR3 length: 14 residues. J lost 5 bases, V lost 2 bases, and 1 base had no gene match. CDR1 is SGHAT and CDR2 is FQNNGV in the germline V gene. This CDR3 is CASSLNRGNEKLFF. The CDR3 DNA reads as TGTGCCAGCAGCTTAAACAGGGGGAATGAAAAACTGTTTTTT.

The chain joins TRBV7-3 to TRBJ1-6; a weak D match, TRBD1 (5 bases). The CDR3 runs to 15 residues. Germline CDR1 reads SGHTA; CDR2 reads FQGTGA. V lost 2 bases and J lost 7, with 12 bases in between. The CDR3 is CASSLGGEDNSPLHF. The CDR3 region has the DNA TGTGCCAGCAGCTTAGGGGGGGAGGACAATTCACCCCTCCACTTT.

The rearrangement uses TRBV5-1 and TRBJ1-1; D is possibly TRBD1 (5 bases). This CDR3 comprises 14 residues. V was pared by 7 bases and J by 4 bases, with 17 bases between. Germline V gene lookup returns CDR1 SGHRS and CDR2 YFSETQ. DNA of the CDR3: TGCGCCAGCGGGGGGTCAGGGATAAGCACTGAAGCTTTCTTT. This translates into CASGGSGISTEAFF.

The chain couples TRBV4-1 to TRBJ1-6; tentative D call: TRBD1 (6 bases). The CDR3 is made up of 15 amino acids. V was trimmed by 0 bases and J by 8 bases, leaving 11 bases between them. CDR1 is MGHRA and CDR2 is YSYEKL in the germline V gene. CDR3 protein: CASSQEWDTDSPLHF. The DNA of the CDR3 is TGCGCCAGCAGCCAAGAATGGGACACCGATTCACCCCTCCACTTT.

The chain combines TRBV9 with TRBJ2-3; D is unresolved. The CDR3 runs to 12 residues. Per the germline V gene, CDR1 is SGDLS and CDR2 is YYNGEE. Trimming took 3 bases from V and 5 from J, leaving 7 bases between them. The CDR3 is CASSGTQDTQYF. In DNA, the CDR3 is TGTGCCAGCAGCGGTACACAAGATACGCAGTATTTT.